This is a list of T cell receptor beta chains from one sample in a study of blood T cell repertoires in COVID-19. TCRdb's copy holds only in-frame clones and misses some; the assay was immunoSEQ multiplex PCR. This table has approximately 400,000 clones, about 87% appearing once. Sequenced sample: peripheral blood. The receptor set was obtained from a woman in her fifties or sixties with COVID-19, enrolled during active disease. Each CDR3 is given with its conserved first and last residue. The D gene is left open where the match is weak. Expanded clones are given a class, and other clones once, few, many or no size at all.

D gene	clone size	V gene	J gene	CDR3 DNA	CDR3 protein
TRBD2	few	TRBV19	TRBJ2-7	TGTGCCAGTAGTGGCTACGGGCGGGAGGTAACCTACGAGCAGTACTTC	CASSGYGREVTYEQYF
TRBD1	-	TRBV6-5	TRBJ2-7	TGTGCCAGCAGATGGGACAGGAGTACCTACGAGCAGTACTTC	CASRWDRSTYEQYF
TRBD2	-	TRBV11-3	TRBJ2-3	TGTGCCAGCAGCCGCTCTAGCGGGGGGTTCACAGATACGCAGTATTTT	CASSRSSGGFTDTQYF
-	once	TRBV5-6	TRBJ2-1	TGTGCCAGCAGCTTAATACCTAGCCGGGGTGAGCAGTTCTTC	CASSLIPSRGEQFF
-	-	TRBV9	TRBJ2-2	TGTGCCAGCAGCGTGGAGGGCACGGGGACGAACACCGGGGAGCTGTTTTTT	CASSVEGTGTNTGELFF
-	-	TRBV6-6	TRBJ1-5	TGTGCCAGCAGTTCGTCCTCGGGGGAGCCCCAGCATTTT	CASSSSSGEPQHF
TRBD2	-	TRBV3-1/TRBV3-2	TRBJ2-1	TGTGCCAGCAGCTTGCTAGCGGGGGGAGGGAATGAGCAGTTCTTC	CASSLLAGGGNEQFF
TRBD1	-	TRBV29-1	TRBJ1-1	TGCAGCGTTGAGGGACAGGCGAACACTGAAGCTTTCTTT	CSVEGQANTEAFF
-	-	TRBV3-1/TRBV3-2	TRBJ2-5	TGTGCCAGCAGCCAAGAATTGGACTTACAAGAGACCCAGTACTTC	CASSQELDLQETQYF
TRBD1	few	TRBV2	TRBJ1-2	TGTGCCAGCAGTGAGAGGACAGGGAGAATTGGCTACACCTTC	CASSERTGRIGYTF
-	-	TRBV30	TRBJ1-4	TGTGCCTGGAGTGACCGGGGAAAACTGTTTTTT	CAWSDRGKLFF
-	few	TRBV30	TRBJ1-2	TGTGCCTGGAGTGCCCAGGGGATCGGCTACACCTTC	CAWSAQGIGYTF
-	few	TRBV3-1/TRBV3-2	TRBJ1-5	TGTGCCAGCAGCCAAGATGCGGTCAATCAGCCCCAGCATTTT	CASSQDAVNQPQHF
-	once	TRBV2	TRBJ1-5	TGTGCCAGCCGGGACTCCGGTCAGCCCCAGCATTTT	CASRDSGQPQHF
-	once	TRBV6-5	TRBJ1-1	TGTGCCAGCAGTCCCCAGGTGGGGGGGAACACTGAAGCTTTCTTT	CASSPQVGGNTEAFF
-	-	TRBV3-1/TRBV3-2	TRBJ2-7	TGTGCCAGCAGCCCCATGGTGGGGGCTGAGGACGAGCAGTACTTC	CASSPMVGAEDEQYF
TRBD2	-	TRBV7-2	TRBJ2-3	TGTGCCAGCAGCCCTTCGACTAGCGGGGCAGATACGCAGTATTTT	CASSPSTSGADTQYF
TRBD1	few	TRBV18	TRBJ2-1	TGTGCCAGCTCACCCCTGACAGGGGGGATCTCCTACAATGAGCAGTTCTTC	CASSPLTGGISYNEQFF
TRBD2	-	TRBV19	TRBJ2-1	TGTGCCAGTAGTTCATCTAGCGGGGACCTTTCCTACAATGAGCAGTTCTTC	CASSSSSGDLSYNEQFF
TRBD1	-	TRBV7-9	TRBJ1-2	TGTGCCAGCAGCTTAGCCCAGGACAGGGGAAGCTACACCTTC	CASSLAQDRGSYTF
TRBD2	-	TRBV12-3/TRBV12-4	TRBJ2-1	TGTGCCAGCTCCGGGGGGGTAAGGGAGCAGTTCTTC	CASSGGVREQFF
-	-	TRBV19	TRBJ2-1	TGTGCCAGTAGTCAAGGACGCGGGGGCACCTACAATGAGCAGTTCTTC	CASSQGRGGTYNEQFF
-	-	TRBV30	TRBJ1-3	TGTGCCTGGAGTGTTGGGACATCAGGAAACACCATATATTTT	CAWSVGTSGNTIYF
TRBD2	-	TRBV9	TRBJ2-1	TGTGCCAGCAGCGAGATCCCCCGCGGGGGACCCTACAATGAGCAGTTCTTC	CASSEIPRGGPYNEQFF
TRBD1	-	TRBV24-1	TRBJ2-7	TGTGCCACCAGCAGCTACGGGACAGGGACCTACGAGCAGTACTTC	CATSSYGTGTYEQYF
TRBD2	once	TRBV28	TRBJ2-1	TGTGCCAGCACGGAAGCTAGCGGGGGCTCAGTACACTACAATGAGCAGTTCTTC	CASTEASGGSVHYNEQFF
-	-	TRBV4-2	TRBJ1-4	TGTGCCAGCAGCCAAGATGAGGCGGGCGGAGAAGAAGAAAAACTGTTTTTT	CASSQDEAGGEEEKLFF
TRBD2	once	TRBV11-3	TRBJ2-2	TGTGCCAGCAGCTTAGAAGCAATCGGGAGGGCCCCTACGAACACCGGGGAGCTGTTTTTT	CASSLEAIGRAPTNTGELFF
-	-	TRBV6-5	TRBJ2-2	TGTGCTATATACGGAGGCACCGGGGAGCTGTTTTTT	CAIYGGTGELFF
-	-	TRBV3-1/TRBV3-2	TRBJ1-1	TGTGCCAGCAGCCAAGTGAGGGGGACTGAAGCTTTCTTT	CASSQVRGTEAFF
TRBD1	-	TRBV11-3	TRBJ2-7	TGTGCCAGCAGCCCTGGATTCGGACAGGTCCACGAGCAGTACTTC	CASSPGFGQVHEQYF
-	-	TRBV6-6	TRBJ1-5	TGTGCCGCCTCCGGGCAGGGTATTCAGCCCCAGCATTTT	CAASGQGIQPQHF
-	-	TRBV5-1	TRBJ2-7	TGCGCCAGCAGCCCGCTACAGCCCCCCTACGAGCAGTACTTC	CASSPLQPPYEQYF
-	-	TRBV28	TRBJ1-2	TGTGCCAGCAGTTTATTGGCCGACAACACGATCTATGGCTACACCTTC	CASSLLADNTIYGYTF
-	-	TRBV7-9	TRBJ2-1	TGTGCCAGCAGCTTTTTAGGAGTCCATGAGCAGTTCTTC	CASSFLGVHEQFF
TRBD1	-	TRBV6-2/TRBV6-3	TRBJ1-1	TGTGCCAGCAGCTCCGGGACAGGTACTGAAGCTTTCTTT	CASSSGTGTEAFF
-	-	TRBV11-2	TRBJ1-5	TGTGCCAGCAGCTTAAACAGGGATCAGCCCCAGCATTTT	CASSLNRDQPQHF
TRBD2	-	TRBV7-2	TRBJ2-7	TGTGCCAGCAGCTTAGGGACTAGCCGGTCGGTCCACGAGCAGTACTTC	CASSLGTSRSVHEQYF
TRBD1	-	TRBV5-5	TRBJ1-5	TGTGCCAGCAGCTTGGGAGGGGGCTCCTTAATTCAGCCCCAGCATTTT	CASSLGGGSLIQPQHF
-	-	TRBV28	TRBJ1-1	TGTGCCAGCAGTGCGGGCGTACCCCCTGAAGCTTTCTTT	CASSAGVPPEAFF
TRBD1	-	TRBV9	TRBJ1-2	TGTGCCAGCAGCGTGGGGAAGACAGGGGAGGGCTATGGCTACACCTTC	CASSVGKTGEGYGYTF
-	-	TRBV27	TRBJ2-2	TGTGCCAGCAGTTTTTGGGGAGATTCCGGGGAGCTGTTTTTT	CASSFWGDSGELFF
-	-	TRBV6-6	TRBJ1-2	TGTGCCAGCAGTTACTCGATAGGTACAGGGAGAAGTGGCTACACCTTC	CASSYSIGTGRSGYTF
-	-	TRBV5-1	TRBJ1-4	TGCGCCAGCAGCTTGGCCCCAGGCGGGCTAAGAGAAAAACTGTTTTTT	CASSLAPGGLREKLFF
TRBD2	-	TRBV24-1	TRBJ2-1	TGTGCCACCAGTGATTCTAGCGGGGGGAGCTCCTACAATGAGCAGTTCTTC	CATSDSSGGSSYNEQFF
TRBD1	-	TRBV4-1	TRBJ1-1	TGCGCCAGCAGCCAAGCCTTCGACAGGGGCGTCACTGAAGCTTTCTTT	CASSQAFDRGVTEAFF
TRBD1	-	TRBV6-1	TRBJ1-5	TGTGCCAGCAGTGAAGCTCCGCCAGGGGGAGGAAATCAGCCCCAGCATTTT	CASSEAPPGGGNQPQHF
TRBD1	-	TRBV5-1	TRBJ1-2	TGCGCCAGCAGCGAGCTGGACAGGGCCCCTGGCTACACCTTC	CASSELDRAPGYTF